The rows below give T cell receptor beta chains drawn from one sample of a study of blood T cell repertoires in COVID-19. Measured with immunoSEQ multiplex PCR; TCRdb has only the in-frame clones, and not every one. The table includes approximately 170,000 clones, roughly 89% detected once. The sample taken for sequencing was peripheral blood. The receptor source for this set is a man aged 18 to 30 with active or convalescent COVID-19. The CDR3 runs from the conserved cysteine through the conserved F or W. The D gene is left open where the match is weak. Expanded clones get a size class; other rows say once, few or many, or leave the size out.

V: TRBV2
size: .
D: .
J: TRBJ2-3
DNA: TGTGCCAGCAGTTACACAGATACGCAGTATTTT
CDR3: CASSYTDTQYF

V: TRBV7-2
size: few
D: .
J: TRBJ1-5
DNA: TGTGCCAGCAGCTCACGTGTAGGGGATTCTTCCCAGCATTTT
CDR3: CASSSRVGDSSQHF

V: TRBV6-5
size: .
D: .
J: TRBJ2-5
DNA: TGTGCCAGCAGTTACGACAGGCTACCCCAAGAGACCCAGTACTTC
CDR3: CASSYDRLPQETQYF

V: TRBV4-3
size: .
D: TRBD2
J: TRBJ2-1
DNA: TGCGCCAGCAGCCAAGCCACTAGCGGTTTCTACAATGAGCAGTTCTTC
CDR3: CASSQATSGFYNEQFF

V: TRBV18
size: .
D: .
J: TRBJ1-1
DNA: TGTGCCAGCTCACCCCTAGTACTGGCTGAAGCTTTCTTT
CDR3: CASSPLVLAEAFF

V: TRBV29-1
size: .
D: .
J: TRBJ2-1
DNA: TGCAGCGTCGGAGCGAAGCACAATGAGCAGTTCTTC
CDR3: CSVGAKHNEQFF

V: TRBV11-2
size: .
D: .
J: TRBJ1-1
DNA: TGTGCCAGCAGCTCGACAGGCGGCGATGCTGAAGCTTTCTTT
CDR3: CASSSTGGDAEAFF

V: TRBV29-1
size: .
D: TRBD2
J: TRBJ2-7
DNA: TGCAGCGTTGAAAGAGCGGGGGGACCCGAGCAGTACTTC
CDR3: CSVERAGGPEQYF

V: TRBV6-2/TRBV6-3
size: .
D: TRBD2
J: TRBJ2-1
DNA: TGTGCCAGCAGTTACGGGACTAACCCCATCTCCTACAATGAGCAGTTCTTC
CDR3: CASSYGTNPISYNEQFF

V: TRBV29-1
size: once
D: .
J: TRBJ2-3
DNA: TGCAGCGTTGAGGATCCGGGGGCAGATACGCAGTATTTT
CDR3: CSVEDPGADTQYF

V: TRBV10-3
size: .
D: TRBD2
J: TRBJ2-1
DNA: TGTGCCATCAGCAAAGGGACTAGCGGAGCCTACAATGAGCAGTTCTTC
CDR3: CAISKGTSGAYNEQFF

V: TRBV7-2
size: .
D: TRBD1
J: TRBJ2-1
DNA: TGTGCCAGCAGCCATCGGGACAGTAAGGCCAATGAGCAGTTCTTC
CDR3: CASSHRDSKANEQFF

V: TRBV15
size: .
D: .
J: TRBJ1-3
DNA: TGTGCCACCAGCAGCAGGGGCTCTGGAAACACCATATATTTT
CDR3: CATSSRGSGNTIYF

V: TRBV27
size: .
D: .
J: TRBJ1-5
DNA: TGTGCCAGCAGGCCTAGGGGGGAGGGGAGCAATCAGCCCCAGCATTTT
CDR3: CASRPRGEGSNQPQHF

V: TRBV7-2
size: .
D: TRBD1
J: TRBJ1-5
DNA: TGTGCCAGCCGTGGACAGGCCTGGGATCAGCCCCAGCATTTT
CDR3: CASRGQAWDQPQHF

V: TRBV4-1
size: .
D: .
J: TRBJ1-1
DNA: TGCGCCAGCAGCCAAGGGCCCCCGGCTGGGGGGACTGAAGCTTTCTTT
CDR3: CASSQGPPAGGTEAFF

V: TRBV6-2/TRBV6-3
size: .
D: .
J: TRBJ1-1
DNA: TGTGCCAGCAGTACCGACGGGACTGAAGCTTTCTTT
CDR3: CASSTDGTEAFF

V: TRBV3-1/TRBV3-2
size: .
D: .
J: TRBJ1-1
DNA: TGTGCCAGCAGCCAAGGTAGCCAGGGGATCACTGAAGCTTTCTTT
CDR3: CASSQGSQGITEAFF

V: TRBV30
size: .
D: .
J: TRBJ1-4
DNA: TGTGCCTGGGATACAGCGGCGCATCAGAAACTGTTTTTT
CDR3: CAWDTAAHQKLFF

V: TRBV5-1
size: .
D: .
J: TRBJ1-1
DNA: TGCGCCAGCAGCTCTCCACAGGTGGGAAGCACTGAAGCTTTCTTT
CDR3: CASSSPQVGSTEAFF

V: TRBV9
size: .
D: TRBD1
J: TRBJ1-2
DNA: TGTGCCAGCAGCGTAGAAGCAGGGGGAACCTTCTATGGCTACACCTTC
CDR3: CASSVEAGGTFYGYTF

V: TRBV7-9
size: .
D: TRBD1
J: TRBJ1-3
DNA: TGTGCCAGCAGACCTCGGGACAGGAGCTCTGGAAACACCATATATTTT
CDR3: CASRPRDRSSGNTIYF

V: TRBV6-5
size: .
D: .
J: TRBJ1-1
DNA: TGTGCCAGCACCTCCTCAACAGGGTCCCAAGCTTTCTTT
CDR3: CASTSSTGSQAFF

V: TRBV6-5
size: .
D: .
J: TRBJ1-2
DNA: TGTGCCAGCAGCAAGTCAGGACGGGATTTAGGGGGCTACACCTTC
CDR3: CASSKSGRDLGGYTF

V: TRBV7-6
size: .
D: TRBD2
J: TRBJ2-3
DNA: TGTGCCAGCAGGCATCTAGCGGGGGGTATTACTAGCACAGATACGCAGTATTTT
CDR3: CASRHLAGGITSTDTQYF

V: TRBV19
size: once
D: .
J: TRBJ1-1
DNA: TGTGCCAGTACTCAATACCCCAGGGGTGAAGCTTTCTTT
CDR3: CASTQYPRGEAFF

V: TRBV7-9
size: .
D: .
J: TRBJ2-5
DNA: TGTGCCAGCAGCTTTGGATCCTCAATTAGCGAGACCCAGTACTTC
CDR3: CASSFGSSISETQYF

V: TRBV3-1/TRBV3-2
size: .
D: .
J: TRBJ2-7
DNA: TGTGCCAGCAGCCAGGTTTCTGTCAGCTCCTACGAGCAGTACTTC
CDR3: CASSQVSVSSYEQYF

V: TRBV12-3/TRBV12-4
size: .
D: .
J: TRBJ2-1
DNA: TGTGCCAGCCGGACTATACACAATGAGCAGTTCTTC
CDR3: CASRTIHNEQFF

V: TRBV5-4
size: .
D: TRBD2
J: TRBJ2-3
DNA: TGTGCCAGCAGGCCGGGACTAGCGGGGGGCGGAGATACGCAGTATTTT
CDR3: CASRPGLAGGGDTQYF

V: TRBV6-5
size: once
D: .
J: TRBJ2-1
DNA: TGTGCCAGCAGTTACTGGCAGGGAGGAAACAATGAGCAGTTCTTC
CDR3: CASSYWQGGNNEQFF

V: TRBV28
size: .
D: TRBD1
J: TRBJ1-1
DNA: TGTGCCAGCAGTTGGACAGGGACTAACACTGAAGCTTTCTTT
CDR3: CASSWTGTNTEAFF

V: TRBV4-2
size: .
D: .
J: TRBJ1-3
DNA: TGTGCCAGCAGCCAAGAACAGGGTGGGGGAAACACCATATATTTT
CDR3: CASSQEQGGGNTIYF

V: TRBV5-4
size: .
D: .
J: TRBJ1-1
DNA: TGTGCCAGCACCGGGGATTACACTGAAGCTTTCTTT
CDR3: CASTGDYTEAFF

V: TRBV10-3
size: .
D: .
J: TRBJ1-6
DNA: TGTGCCATCAGTGAGGAGCGGGGGAATTCACCCCTCCACTTT
CDR3: CAISEERGNSPLHF

V: TRBV11-2
size: once
D: .
J: TRBJ1-1
DNA: TGTGCCAGCAGCTCCAGACAGAGCCATGAAGCTTTCTTT
CDR3: CASSSRQSHEAFF